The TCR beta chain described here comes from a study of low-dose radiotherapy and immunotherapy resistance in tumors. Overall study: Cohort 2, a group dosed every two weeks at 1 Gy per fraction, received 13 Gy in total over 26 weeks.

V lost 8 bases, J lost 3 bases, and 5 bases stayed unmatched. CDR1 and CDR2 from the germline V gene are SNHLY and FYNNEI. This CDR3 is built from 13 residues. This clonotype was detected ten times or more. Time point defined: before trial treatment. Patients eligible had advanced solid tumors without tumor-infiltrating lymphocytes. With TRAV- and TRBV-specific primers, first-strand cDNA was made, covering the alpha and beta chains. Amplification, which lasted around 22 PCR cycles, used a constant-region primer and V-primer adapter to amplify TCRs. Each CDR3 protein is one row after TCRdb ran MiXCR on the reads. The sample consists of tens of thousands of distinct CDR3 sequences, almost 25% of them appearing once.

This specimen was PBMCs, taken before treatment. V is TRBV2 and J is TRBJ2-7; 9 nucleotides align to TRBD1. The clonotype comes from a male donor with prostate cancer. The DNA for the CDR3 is TGTGCCAGCGTCCGGGACAGGGTCTACGAGCAGTACTTC. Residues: CASVRDRVYEQYF. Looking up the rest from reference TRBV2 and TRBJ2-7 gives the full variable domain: EPEVTQTPSHQVTQMGQEVILRCVPISNHLYFYWYRQILGQKVEFLVSFYNNEISEKSEIFDDQFSVERPDGSNFTLKIRSTKLEDSAMYFCASVRDRVYEQYFGPGTRLTVT.